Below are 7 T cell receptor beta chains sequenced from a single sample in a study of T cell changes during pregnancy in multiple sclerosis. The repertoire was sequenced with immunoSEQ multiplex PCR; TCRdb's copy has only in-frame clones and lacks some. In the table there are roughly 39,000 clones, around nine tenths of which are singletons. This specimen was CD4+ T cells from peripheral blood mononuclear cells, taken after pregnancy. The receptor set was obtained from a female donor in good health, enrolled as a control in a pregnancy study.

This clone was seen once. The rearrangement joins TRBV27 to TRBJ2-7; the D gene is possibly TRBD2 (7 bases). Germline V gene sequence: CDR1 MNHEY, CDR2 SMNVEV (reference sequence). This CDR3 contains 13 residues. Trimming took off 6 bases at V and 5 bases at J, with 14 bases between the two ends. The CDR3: CASRPRGRDEQYF. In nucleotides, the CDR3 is TGTGCCAGCAGGCCTAGGGGGAGGGACGAGCAGTACTTC.

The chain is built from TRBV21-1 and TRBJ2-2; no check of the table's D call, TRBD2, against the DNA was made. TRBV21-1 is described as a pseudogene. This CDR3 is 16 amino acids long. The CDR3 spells CASSPPRTAFSGELFF. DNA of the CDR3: TGTGCCAGCAGCCCCCCCAGGACTGCCTTCTCCGGGGAGCTGTTTTTT.

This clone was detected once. In nucleotides, the CDR3 is TGTGCCAGCAGCCGACTAGCGGGGGCCCGTGGAGAGACCCAGTACTTC. Translation gives CASSRLAGARGETQYF. This chain links TRBV2 with TRBJ2-5; 12 positions agree with TRBD2. J was trimmed by 4 bases and V by 6 bases; bases with no gene match: 9. This CDR3 contains 16 residues. Germline-derived CDR1 and CDR2 are SNHLY and FYNNEI.

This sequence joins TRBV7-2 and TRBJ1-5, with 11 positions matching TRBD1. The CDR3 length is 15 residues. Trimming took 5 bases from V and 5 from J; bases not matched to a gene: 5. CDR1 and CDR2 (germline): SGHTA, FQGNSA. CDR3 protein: CASSPRDRGYQPQHF. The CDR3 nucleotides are TGTGCCAGCAGCCCCAGGGACAGGGGGTATCAGCCCCAGCATTTT.

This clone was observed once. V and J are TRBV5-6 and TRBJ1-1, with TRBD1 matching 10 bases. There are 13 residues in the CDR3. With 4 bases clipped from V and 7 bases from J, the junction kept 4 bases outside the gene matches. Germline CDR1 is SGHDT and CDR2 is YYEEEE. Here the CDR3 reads CASSRGQGVEAFF. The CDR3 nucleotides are TGTGCCAGCAGCAGAGGACAGGGGGTTGAAGCTTTCTTT.

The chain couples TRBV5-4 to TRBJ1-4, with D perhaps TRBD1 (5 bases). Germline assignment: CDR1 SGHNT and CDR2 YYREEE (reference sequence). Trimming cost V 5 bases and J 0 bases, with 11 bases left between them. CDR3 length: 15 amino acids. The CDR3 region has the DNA TGTGCCAGCAGTCGGGGGGGGGCAACTAATGAAAAACTGTTTTTT. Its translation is CASSRGGATNEKLFF.

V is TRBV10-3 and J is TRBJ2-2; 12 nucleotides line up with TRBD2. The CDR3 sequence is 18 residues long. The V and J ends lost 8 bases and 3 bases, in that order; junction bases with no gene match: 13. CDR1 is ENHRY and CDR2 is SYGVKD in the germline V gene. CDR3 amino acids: CAIGESLAGGPHTGELFF. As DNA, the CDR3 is TGTGCCATCGGGGAGAGTCTAGCGGGAGGGCCGCACACCGGGGAGCTGTTTTTT.